One T cell receptor beta chain is described in this entry. This entry belongs to a study of blood T cell repertoires in COVID-19. Per germline, CDR1 LNHDA and CDR2 SQIVND (reference sequence). CDR3 length equals 14 residues. V trimming: 4 bases; J trimming: 3 bases; junction bases outside the gene matches: 6. Measured with immunoSEQ multiplex PCR; TCRdb has only the in-frame clones, and not every one. The sample has hundreds of thousands of clones, approximately 81% seen once; the top ten hold under 3%. Residents of approximately 25 US areas, aged roughly 18 to 90 years, made up the participants. Two negative PCRs, clearance, or symptom resolution were required of recovered Cohort 3 donors.

Input material: PBMCs or T cells enriched from blood (not recorded which). This receptor was obtained from a woman aged 45 to 65 who had recovered from COVID-19. The chain couples TRBV19 to TRBJ2-7; 7 nucleotides agree with TRBD1. The CDR3 protein is CASSKGQTFYEQYF. In DNA, the CDR3 is TGTGCCAGTAGTAAGGGACAGACCTTCTACGAGCAGTACTTC.